This T cell receptor (beta chain) was identified during a study of T cell repertoires in cytomegalovirus infection. Study context: Recently identified HLA-C-restricted CMV epitopes were among the peptides used. Public TCR beta signatures indicated both CMV infection and matching HLA type.

Each CDR3 protein gets one entry after TCRdb re-called the reads with MiXCR. The repertoire holds about 100,000 distinct CDR3 sequences, roughly two fifths seen once, with just under 75% in the top ten. In this sample, this clonotype turned up many times. Its cognate antigen is unknown. The germline gives CDR1 MGHRA, CDR2 YSYEKL. This CDR3 comprises 14 residues. J was trimmed by 8 bases and V by 6 bases; bases with no gene match: 6. Study-level findings and limits: Individuals carrying CMV plus the relevant HLA were identified by cumulative frequency of public TCR beta families. In two of eight donors, the top clonotype was HLA-C-restricted CMV-specific.

This clonotype was sampled from a human donor in good health (CMV status not recorded). Some clones in this sample may be carry-over from other donors' samples. The sample was CD8+ T cells from cultured PBMCs, taken from culture after CMV antigen stimulation. The J gene is TRBJ2-1, the V gene TRBV4-1, with TRBD2 identical over 11 bases. This CDR3 reads CASSLAGGWDEQFF. DNA for the CDR3: TGCGCCAGCAGTCTAGCGGGGGGTTGGGATGAGCAGTTCTTC.